The subject of this entry is one T cell receptor beta chain. What it binds is not known. CDR3 length: 14 amino acids. V was pared by 5 bases and J by 4 bases, with 4 bases of the junction left unmatched. Germline CDR1 reads SEHNR; CDR2 reads FQNEAQ (reference sequence). The sample is drawn from a study of T cell responses to AZD1222 COVID-19 vaccine. Study-wide findings and caveats: Reportedly, nearly half the spike-specific TCRs target unmutated variant regions.

Clones were read by immunoSEQ multiplex PCR, and TCRdb kept only the in-frame ones, dropping some. The sample has 150,000 to 250,000 clones, under 95% seen once. The chain carries TRBV7-9 and TRBJ1-5, with 8 positions matching TRBD1. Sequencing used peripheral blood, obtained 28 days after the second AZD1222 dose. The receptor comes from an adult who received the AZD1222 COVID-19 vaccine. This CDR3 is CASSQGQGNQPQHF. The DNA of the CDR3 is TGTGCCAGCAGCCAAGGACAGGGAAATCAGCCCCAGCATTTT. The variable domain in full, completed from reference TRBV7-9 and TRBJ1-5, reads DTGVSQNPRHKITKRGQNVTFRCDPISEHNRLYWYRQTLGQGPEFLTYFQNEAQLEKSRLLSDRFSAERPKGSFSTLEIQRTEQGDSAMYLCASSQGQGNQPQHFGDGTRLSIL.